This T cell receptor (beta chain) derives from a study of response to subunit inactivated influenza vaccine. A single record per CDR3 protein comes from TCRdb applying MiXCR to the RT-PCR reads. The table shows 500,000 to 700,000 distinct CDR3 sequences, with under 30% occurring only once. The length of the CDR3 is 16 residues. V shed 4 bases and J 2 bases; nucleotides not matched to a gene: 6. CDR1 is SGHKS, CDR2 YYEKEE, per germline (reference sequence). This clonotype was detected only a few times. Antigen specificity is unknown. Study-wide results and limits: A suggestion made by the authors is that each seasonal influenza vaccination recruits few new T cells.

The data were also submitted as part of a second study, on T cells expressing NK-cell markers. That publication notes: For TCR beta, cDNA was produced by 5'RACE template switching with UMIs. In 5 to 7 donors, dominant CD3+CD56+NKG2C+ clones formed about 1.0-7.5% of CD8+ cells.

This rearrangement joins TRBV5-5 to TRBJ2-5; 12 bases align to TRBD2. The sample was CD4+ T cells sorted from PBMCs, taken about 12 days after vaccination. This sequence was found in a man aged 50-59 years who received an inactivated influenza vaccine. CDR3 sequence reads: CASSATSGGFQETQYF. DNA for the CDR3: TGTGCCAGCAGCGCGACTAGCGGGGGCTTTCAAGAGACCCAGTACTTC.